The sequence of this TCR beta chain was determined in a study of identical twins (dated by TCRdb to the mid-2010s). Background for the entire study: To test whether fetal clonotypes persist, this study deep-sequenced TCR alpha and beta repertoires from monozygotic twins, from unrelated adults of various ages, and from cord blood. To rule out contamination, the twin experiments were replicated at different times with different library preparation protocols. On the study overall, not on this receptor specifically: Because the same donors could not be followed over many years, the conclusions depended on cross-sectional statistical analysis. Zero-insertion analyses could be partly confounded by invariant T cells such as MAIT and iNKT, though diverse VJ usage argued against such confounding for most clonotypes. A weaker excess of twin sharing was found in beta out-of-frame sequences because the signal-to-noise ratio was lowered by fewer shared sequences. Abundant cord blood beta clonotypes carried fewer insertions; young adult naive repertoires showed a weaker similar trend, while memory repertoires showed none. Out-of-frame TCR alpha sharing in monozygotic twins was systematically underestimated by recombination models, whereas sharing between unrelated individuals was in agreement with the recombination models. Out-of-frame TCR alpha sequences shared between twins showed an excess of low generation-probability sequences compared with coincidental sharing between unrelated individuals.

Every donor was a healthy Caucasian. The twin cohort comprised three pairs of female monozygotic twins, all aged about 18 to 29 years. CD4+ and CD8+ T cell populations were isolated with positive isolation kits from Invitrogen. In its sample, this clonotype comes out as medium-sized (0.01 to 0.1%). Its antigen has not been determined. No qualities accompany the bases; no much larger clone lies one base away. Library preparation was by 5' RACE. Sequencing used an Illumina HiSeq 2000. A universal primer binding site was added through template switching, and the final cDNA carried a unique molecular identifier so that TCR cDNA molecules could be counted accurately. Specific primers in the conserved constant-segment region were used to synthesize first-strand cDNA for TCR alpha and beta chains. To control for contamination, every cDNA library carried two barcodes: a SMART-Mk sample barcode plus Illumina barcodes. TruSeq adapter sequences along with Illumina sample barcodes were introduced in two successive PCR steps. Sequencing of the TCR alpha and beta cDNA libraries was done on the Illumina HiSeq platform using custom primers. The study's own analysis went as follows. Raw reads were processed with MiGEC to extract unique molecular identifiers, and MiXCR was used to determine CDR3 positions. For each individual, recombination models were inferred using an EM algorithm with the repgenHMM and IGoR tools. Shared clonotype analysis was performed with the tcR package in R, normalizing sharing by the product of cloneset sizes. To study raw recombination without the effects of thymic and clonal selection, out-of-frame nonproductive sequences were analyzed. Starting from the raw public reads, TCRdb applied fastp trimming at Q25, assembled clones with MiXCR and retained in-frame beta chains. Rows matching on CDR3 protein sequence are summarized as one entry with the most common DNA and genes. TCRdb's processing, not the study's, gives the V and J calls here. The sample data list 350,000 to 600,000 distinct CDR3 sequences, and about 14% of these were observed just once. The ten top clones hold roughly 0.56% of the sample.

Relative to germline, V is 0 bases shorter and J is 0 bases shorter, with 9 bases between their ends. CDR1 and CDR2, looked up from the germline V gene (reference sequence), are SEHNR and FQNEAQ. From its cysteine to its phenylalanine, the CDR3 spans 16 amino acids. Just CDR3 DNA is preserved here, 48 bases in frame from base 1. These data were also filed under a second study, of yellow fever vaccine responses in identical twins. Drawing on the second study: According to the authors, in identical twins the way T cells responded to vaccination appeared partly convergent and partly personalized. The study precisely tracked vaccine-responding T cell clones in identical twins.

The origin of this receptor is a young woman in good health. The sequenced material came from CD4+ T cells sorted from blood. The chain employs TRBV7-9 and TRBJ2-4; the D segment cannot be called with confidence. The DNA reads as follows: TGTGCCAGCAGCTTAGCTGGGCCGGGAGCCAAAAACATTCAGTACTTC. The translation is CASSLAGPGAKNIQYF.